The 17 T cell receptor beta chains listed next were all sequenced from one sample in a study of CD8 T cells in ankylosing spondylitis. TCRdb called the 5' RACE reads again in MiXCR, with one record for every CDR3 protein. Seen here are about 52,000 distinct CDR3 sequences, about 7% observed once, and the top ten hold around 8.5%. Sequencing was done on a sample of blood, either unsorted or a sorted T cell fraction (not recorded which). The receptors were sampled from a female donor with ankylosing spondylitis or in good health (not recorded which).

This clonotype appeared many times. J is TRBJ2-7 and V is TRBV27; D assignment may be TRBD1 or TRBD2 (5 bases each). The CDR3 spans 16 residues. Germline V CDR1 and CDR2: MNHEY, SMNVEV (reference sequence). The V gene lost 3 bases and the J gene lost 1 base, with 16 bases spanning the gap. The CDR3, as DNA: TGTGCCAGCAGTTTTTTGACCGGGACGGGGTCCTACGAGCAGTACTTC. Translation: CASSFLTGTGSYEQYF.

This clonotype showed up many times. This chain connects TRBV5-8 to TRBJ1-2; 11 bases map to TRBD1. CDR3 length: 15 residues. Germline V CDR1 and CDR2: SGHTS, YDEGEE. The V gene end was trimmed by 4 bases and the J gene end by 5 bases; junction bases not matched to a gene: 7. The CDR3 here is CASSEGTGGIYGYTF. CDR3 bases: TGTGCCAGCAGCGAAGGGACAGGGGGGATTTATGGCTACACCTTC.

This clonotype was recorded many times. The chain carries TRBV20-1 and TRBJ2-2; 10 nucleotides line up with TRBD2. Germline loops: CDR1 DFQATT, CDR2 SNEGSKA (reference sequence). V lost 0 bases to trimming and J lost 5 bases; unmatched junction nucleotides: 3. The CDR3 totals 15 residues. CDR3 residues: CSARDHSGGTGELFF. In nucleotides, the CDR3 is TGCAGTGCTAGAGACCATAGCGGGGGGACCGGGGAGCTGTTTTTT.

This clonotype was recorded a few times. V is TRBV7-2 and J is TRBJ1-1; D is perhaps TRBD1 (6 bases). The CDR3 is made up of 15 amino acids. The V and J ends lost 4 bases and 1 base respectively, with 13 bases between them. CDR1 SGHTA and CDR2 FQGNSA come from the germline V gene. CDR3 sequence (DNA): TGTGCCAGCAGCTCCTCGGGGGCGAGGAACACTGAAGCTTTCTTT. Translation gives CASSSSGARNTEAFF.

In this sample, this clonotype turned up many times. The chain recombines TRBV6-1 with TRBJ1-1, with D uncertain. CDR1 and CDR2 from the germline V gene are MNHNS and SASEGT. The CDR3 runs to 16 residues. V dropped 6 bases and J dropped 0 bases, with 17 bases sitting between them. The CDR3 sequence is CASSAPGVHMNTEAFF. CDR3 DNA sequence: TGTGCCAGCAGCGCCCCTGGGGTTCACATGAACACTGAAGCTTTCTTT.

This clonotype came up many times. V and J are TRBV5-1 and TRBJ2-1; 8 bases match TRBD2. Germline assignment: CDR1 SGHRS and CDR2 YFSETQ. Trimming at V came to 0 bases and at J to 3 bases, leaving 5 bases not matched to a gene. The length of the CDR3 is 16 residues. The CDR3 is CASSLVERGLYNEQFF. CDR3 DNA: TGCGCCAGCAGCTTGGTCGAGCGGGGGCTCTACAATGAGCAGTTCTTC.

There are many counts of this clonotype. The chain combines TRBV11-2 with TRBJ2-1; 7 bases align to TRBD2. The CDR3 runs 19 residues. Losses at the gene ends were 2 bases for V and 0 bases for J; bases not matched to a gene: 13. CDR1 is SGHAT and CDR2 is FQNNGV in the germline V gene. CDR3 residues: CASSLPRAGPAGSYNEQFF. The CDR3, as DNA: TGTGCCAGCAGCTTACCTCGAGCGGGGCCAGCGGGCTCCTACAATGAGCAGTTCTTC.

This clonotype showed up many times. V and J are TRBV28 and TRBJ2-2, with 8 bases lining up with TRBD2. Germline lookup yields CDR1 MDHEN and CDR2 SYDVKM. After removal of 8 bases from V and 7 bases from J, the junction contained 9 bases not matched to a gene. This CDR3 region has 14 residues. DNA of the CDR3: TGTGCCAGCCTCGGGAGACTAGCGAGCGGGGAGCTGTTTTTT. Amino acids: CASLGRLASGELFF.

This sequence joins TRBV12-3 or TRBV12-4 and TRBJ2-6; TRBD1 matches at 7 bases. V dropped 2 bases and J dropped 1; count of bases not matched to a gene: 23. CDR3 size: 23 residues. CDR3 sequence reads: CASSLRLVETGLTLASGANVLTF. CDR3 coding DNA: TGTGCCAGCAGTTTAAGGCTGGTCGAGACAGGGCTAACTTTGGCTTCTGGGGCCAACGTCCTGACTTTC.

This clonotype was seen many times. CDR3 nucleotides: TGCGCCAGCAGCACCGGACAAGACGAGCGCTACACCTTC. Translated: CASSTGQDERYTF. The V call is TRBV5-1, the J call TRBJ1-2; TRBD1 is a possible D gene (5 bases). The length of the CDR3 is 13 residues. Germline assignment: CDR1 SGHRS and CDR2 YFSETQ. The V and J ends lost 4 bases and 9 bases respectively, with 16 bases between them.

This clonotype was observed many times. V and J are TRBV25-1 and TRBJ2-5; D possibly corresponds to TRBD2 (7 bases). The CDR3 runs to 17 residues. Germline V gene data show CDR1 as MGHDK and CDR2 as SYGVNS. Trimming shortened V by 1 base and J by 5 bases, and 20 bases separated the two germline ends. CDR3 coding DNA: TGTGCCAGCAGTGAATGGTGGGGGGGGGCGCGCGGGGAGACCCAGTACTTC. The encoded protein is CASSEWWGGARGETQYF.

This clonotype was recorded many times. This chain connects TRBV19 to TRBJ1-5; no reliable D call. This CDR3 spans 12 amino acids. Trimming pared 7 bases from V and 4 bases from J, leaving 8 bases between. CDR1 and CDR2 (germline): LNHDA, SQIVND (reference sequence). The CDR3, as DNA: TGTGCCAGTACCCTCCCGAATCAGCCCCAGCATTTT. Translating gives CASTLPNQPQHF.

This clonotype was seen at least ten times. The rearrangement uses TRBV5-1 and TRBJ1-2, with D unclear. The V end lost 0 bases, the J end lost 4 bases, and 16 bases lay between the germline ends. The CDR3 is made up of 16 amino acids. From germline, CDR1 is SGHRS and CDR2 YFSETQ. The CDR3 protein is CASSLGPDTASYGYTF. The CDR3 nucleotides are TGCGCCAGCAGCTTGGGGCCCGACACGGCTAGCTATGGCTACACCTTC. Complete variable domain (other parts from reference TRBV5-1 and TRBJ1-2): KAGVTQTPRYLIKTRGQQVTLSCSPISGHRSVSWYQQTPGQGLQFLFEYFSETQRNKGNFPGRFSGRQFSNSRSEMNVSTLELGDSALYLCASSLGPDTASYGYTFGSGTRLTVV.

At least ten counts were recorded for this clonotype. This chain connects TRBV7-8 to TRBJ2-7, with D hard to call. This CDR3 is 11 amino acids long. Germline lookup yields CDR1 SGHVS and CDR2 FQNEAQ. V lost 4 bases to trimming and J lost 4 bases, with 5 bases between them. The CDR3 here is CASSYIYEQYF. In nucleotides, the CDR3 is TGTGCCAGCAGCTATATTTACGAGCAGTACTTC.

This clonotype was detected many times. The chain links TRBV5-5 to TRBJ2-2; 7 bases agree with TRBD2. Losses at the gene ends were 6 bases for V and 1 base for J; bases not matched to a gene: 6. CDR1 is SGHKS, CDR2 YYEKEE, per germline (reference sequence). The CDR3 sequence is 15 residues long. The CDR3 region has the DNA TGTGCCAGCATCGTAGCGGGCCTGAACACCGGGGAGCTGTTTTTT. This encodes CASIVAGLNTGELFF.

This clonotype was seen ten or more times. The chain is built from TRBV28 and TRBJ1-1; 7 bases match TRBD1. Germline V lookup: CDR1 MDHEN, CDR2 SYDVKM. V lost 5 bases, J lost 6 bases, and 9 bases stayed unmatched. The CDR3 has 14 residues. The CDR3 sequence is CASSPSQGLPEAFF. The CDR3 DNA sequence: TGTGCCAGCAGTCCTTCACAGGGGCTGCCTGAAGCTTTCTTT.

This clonotype came up many times. An end of the junction differs from the germline gene, which may be a read error. The chain combines TRBV30 with TRBJ2-5; D call uncertain. This CDR3 is built from 11 residues. Per the germline V gene, CDR1 is GTSNPN and CDR2 is SVGIG (reference sequence). In DNA, the CDR3 is TGTGCCTGGAGTGTAGAGGCTCTCCTAGACTTC. Its protein product is CAWSVEALLDF.